A single sample gave rise to the 16 T cell receptor beta chains below, sequenced in a study of Graves' ophthalmopathy and Graves' hyperthyroidism. Investigators amplified TCR beta CDR3 regions from RNA transcripts. Second-round multiplex PCR came after a first-round RT-PCR that employed HTBI primers. One entry per CDR3 protein, called by TCRdb with MiXCR from the multiplex PCR reads. The sample gives roughly 380,000 distinct CDR3 sequences, 15% of which show up once; about 7% is in the top ten. The sequencing input was peripheral blood. The receptors originated from a woman aged 18-29 years with stable Graves' hyperthyroidism.

In this sample, this clonotype turned up many times. The chain carries TRBV5-1 and TRBJ2-7; 14 bases agree with TRBD2. V lost 3 bases, J lost 3 bases, and 2 bases stayed unmatched. Germline CDR1 SGHRS, CDR2 YFSETQ. The CDR3 is made up of 15 amino acids. The CDR3 DNA follows: TGCGCCAGCAGCTGGACTAGCGGGGGGATCTACGAGCAGTACTTC. Encoded protein: CASSWTSGGIYEQYF. Full variable domain (outside the CDR3, taken from reference TRBV5-1 and TRBJ2-7): KAGVTQTPRYLIKTRGQQVTLSCSPISGHRSVSWYQQTPGQGLQFLFEYFSETQRNKGNFPGRFSGRQFSNSRSEMNVSTLELGDSALYLCASSWTSGGIYEQYFGPGTRLTVT.

This clonotype has ten or more counts. This chain connects TRBV12-5 to TRBJ2-5, with a possible D match to TRBD1 (6 bases). V shed 5 bases and J shed 4 bases, with 14 bases lying between them. The CDR3 contains 14 residues. CDR1 LGHNT and CDR2 FRNRAP come from the germline V gene. CDR3 region: CASGPGHASETQYF. Here the CDR3 DNA reads TGTGCTAGTGGTCCGGGACACGCTTCAGAGACCCAGTACTTC.

This clonotype was seen more than once but under ten times. V is TRBV7-3 and J is TRBJ2-2; 8 positions agree with TRBD2. The CDR3 totals 16 residues. After removal of 5 bases from V and 3 bases from J, the junction contained 8 bases not matched to a gene. Germline V CDR1 and CDR2: SGHTA, FQGTGA. The CDR3 spells CASSPLAGPDTGELFF. The CDR3 nucleotides are TGTGCCAGCAGCCCCTTAGCGGGGCCGGACACCGGGGAGCTGTTTTTT.

This clonotype has at least ten counts. V and J are TRBV11-1 and TRBJ2-7; D uncertain. CDR1 is SGHAT, CDR2 FQDESV, per germline (reference sequence). V shed 5 bases and J shed 3 bases, with 8 bases lying between them. The CDR3 has 12 residues. CDR3: CASSKTNYEQYF. The CDR3 DNA is TGTGCCAGCAGCAAGACAAACTACGAGCAGTACTTC. The whole variable domain, filled in from reference TRBV11-1 and TRBJ2-7, reads EAEVAQSPRYKITEKSQAVAFWCDPISGHATLYWYRQILGQGPELLVQFQDESVVDDSQLPKDRFSAERLKGVDSTLKIQPAELGDSAMYLCASSKTNYEQYFGPGTRLTVT.

This clonotype was seen many times. This chain uses TRBV12-3 or TRBV12-4 with TRBJ1-2; possibly TRBD1 for D (6 bases). The CDR3 spans 12 residues. V was trimmed by 4 bases and J by 8 bases, leaving 11 bases between them. DNA of the CDR3: TGTGCCAGCAGTTACAGGGTAGGAGGCTACACCTTC. It translates to CASSYRVGGYTF.

This clonotype was counted at least ten times. The junction and the germline gene differ at one end; a read error may be behind it. The chain employs TRBV5-1 and TRBJ1-5; no reliable D call. Germline V CDR1 and CDR2: SGHRS, YFSETQ. The CDR3 contains 13 residues. The DNA for the CDR3 is TGTGCCAGCAGTTTAGGTGGTGATCAGCCCCAGCATTTT. Translation gives CASSLGGDQPQHF.

This clonotype has a count of ten or more. The CDR3 region is CSVDIPGRTTQETQYF. DNA for the CDR3: TGCAGCGTTGATATTCCGGGACGGACGACCCAAGAGACCCAGTACTTC. The V gene is TRBV29-1, the J gene TRBJ2-5; either TRBD1 or TRBD2 may fit D (5 bases each). CDR1 and CDR2 from the germline V gene are SQVTM and ANQGSEA. V lost 3 bases, J lost 1 base, and 18 bases lay in between. The CDR3 is 16 residues long.

In its sample, this clonotype was seen many times. This chain connects TRBV12-3 or TRBV12-4 to TRBJ1-2, with D perhaps TRBD1 (6 bases). The CDR3 loop spans 13 amino acids. V lost 6 bases and J 7 bases, leaving 15 bases between the germline ends. In DNA form, the CDR3 reads TGTGCCAGCAGCTGGGGGCAGGGTTCTGGCTACACCTTC. Translating it yields CASSWGQGSGYTF.

There are many counts of this clonotype. The chain links TRBV20-1 to TRBJ1-2; the D gene is possibly TRBD1 (5 bases). CDR1 is DFQATT, CDR2 SNEGSKA, per germline (reference sequence). The CDR3 sequence is 13 residues long. Trimming cost V 1 base and J 3 bases, with 9 bases left between them. The CDR3 DNA reads as TGCAGTGCTAGAGCAGGGAATGACTATGGCTACACCTTC. Translating gives CSARAGNDYGYTF.

The chain employs TRBV5-1 and TRBJ2-7; 10 positions match TRBD2. The V gene end was trimmed by 4 bases and the J gene end by 2 bases; junction bases not matched to a gene: 9. The germline gives CDR1 SGHRS, CDR2 YFSETQ. The CDR3 runs 16 residues. The CDR3 region has the DNA TGCGCCAGCAGCGGATTAGGGACTAGCGAGACCTACGAGCAGTACTTC. As protein: CASSGLGTSETYEQYF.

There are many counts of this clonotype. The rearrangement uses TRBV7-2 and TRBJ2-2, with TRBD2 matching 7 bases. The V and J ends lost 4 bases and 7 bases, in that order; junction bases with no gene match: 9. Germline CDR1 and CDR2: SGHTA and FQGNSA. The CDR3 is made up of 15 amino acids. The CDR3 reads CASSSPHGEGGELFF. The DNA for the CDR3 is TGTGCCAGCAGCTCACCCCACGGGGAGGGCGGGGAGCTGTTTTTT.

This clonotype occurred many times. This rearrangement joins TRBV29-1 to TRBJ1-1; the D is unclear. Germline V gene sequence: CDR1 SQVTM, CDR2 ANQGSEA. Trimming took off 6 bases at V and 2 bases at J, with 10 bases between the two ends. This CDR3 has 12 residues. The CDR3 spells CSVLRVNTEAFF. DNA of the CDR3: TGCAGCGTCCTAAGGGTCAACACTGAAGCTTTCTTT. Supplemented by reference TRBV29-1 and TRBJ1-1, the full variable domain reads SAVISQKPSRDICQRGTSLTIQCQVDSQVTMMFWYRQQPGQSLTLIATANQGSEATYESGFVIDKFPISRPNLTFSTLTVSNMSPEDSSIYLCSVLRVNTEAFFGQGTRLTVV.

Many counts were recorded for this clonotype. The chain employs TRBV11-3 and TRBJ1-1; a weak D match, TRBD1 (6 bases). V lost 7 bases and J 11 bases, leaving 20 bases between the germline ends. CDR1 SGHNT and CDR2 YENEEA come from the germline V gene. This CDR3 is 13 amino acids long. In DNA, the CDR3 is TGTGCCAGCATGGGGGGCGGTATCGCTGGGGCTTTCTTT. Its translation: CASMGGGIAGAFF.

CDR3 protein: CASSLGQGSFNYGYTF. In DNA, the CDR3 is TGTGCCAGCAGCCTCGGACAGGGAAGTTTTAACTATGGCTACACCTTC. The genes are TRBV6-2 or TRBV6-3 and TRBJ1-2; 8 bases are a match to TRBD1. CDR1 is MNHEY, CDR2 SVGEGT, per germline. V lost 6 bases, J lost 1 base, and 10 bases stayed unmatched. This CDR3 region has 16 residues.

In this sample, this clonotype turned up a few times. V usage is TRBV12-5 and J usage is TRBJ2-5; D is unresolved. The CDR3 runs 12 residues. V lost 7 bases and J lost 7, with 13 bases in between. Germline V gene sequence: CDR1 LGHNT, CDR2 FRNRAP. The DNA of the CDR3 is TGTGCTAGTGCCCAAACCGATTCGACCCAGTACTTC. This encodes CASAQTDSTQYF.

The chain carries TRBV6-2 or TRBV6-3 and TRBJ1-1; 11 bases map to TRBD1. Trimming took 5 bases from V and 1 from J; bases not matched to a gene: 3. The CDR3 consists of 15 residues. CDR1 is MNHEY, CDR2 SVGEGT, per germline. CDR3 bases: TGTGCCAGCAGTAGGACAGGGGGCTCGAACACTGAAGCTTTCTTT. This gives the protein CASSRTGGSNTEAFF.